The clone carrying this T cell receptor beta chain has more than one count but fewer than ten. These data originate in a study of blood T cells in healthy people across ages. With 5 bases clipped from V and 10 bases from J, the junction kept 8 bases outside the gene matches. The CDR3 length is 14 residues. CDR1 is LGHNA, CDR2 YSLEER, per germline. With a J-beta primer mix and a sample-barcoded 5' primer, a second PCR ran about 6 to 11 cycles. TCRdb re-called the 5' RACE reads with MiXCR, one entry per CDR3 protein. There are some 800,000 distinct CDR3 sequences in the sample; approximately 25% occur only once, and under 4.5% lies in the top ten. These data were also filed under a second study, of T cells of mothers and their children.

This TCR was sampled from a boy aged 5-17 years in good health. The specimen sequenced was blood. The V and J genes are TRBV4-3 and TRBJ1-4, with 9 bases matching TRBD1. CDR3 coding DNA: TGCGCCAGCAGCGACGGGACAGGGAAGGGAAAACTGTTTTTT. Protein: CASSDGTGKGKLFF.